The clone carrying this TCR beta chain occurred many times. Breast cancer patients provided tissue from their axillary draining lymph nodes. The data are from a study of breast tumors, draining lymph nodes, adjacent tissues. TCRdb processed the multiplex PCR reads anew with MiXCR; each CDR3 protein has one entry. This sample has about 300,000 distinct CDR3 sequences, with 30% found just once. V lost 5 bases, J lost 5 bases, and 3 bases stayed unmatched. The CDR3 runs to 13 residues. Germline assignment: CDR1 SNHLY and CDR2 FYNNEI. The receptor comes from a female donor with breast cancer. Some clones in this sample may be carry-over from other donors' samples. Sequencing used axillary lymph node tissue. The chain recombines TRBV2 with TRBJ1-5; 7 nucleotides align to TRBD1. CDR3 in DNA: TGTGCCAGCAGTACAGGGGTGCATCAGCCCCAGCATTTT. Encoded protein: CASSTGVHQPQHF.